This T cell receptor beta chain was recorded in a study of blood T cell repertoires in COVID-19. Overall study: Collection of acute and convalescent COVID-19 samples took place in the United States, Italy and Spain. The analysed material was cDNA or gDNA that came from T cells, B-cell-depleted T cells, or PBMCs.

Data came from immunoSEQ multiplex PCR; TCRdb stores just in-frame clones and leaves some out. The sample records around 260,000 clones, about 80% being singletons. The participants were between about 18 and 100 years old and came from under 25 US areas. Trimming cost V 0 bases and J 5 bases, with 17 bases left between them. Germline V gene sequence: CDR1 SGHTA, CDR2 FQGNSA. This CDR3 region has 17 residues. The V and J genes are TRBV7-2 and TRBJ2-1; D is ambiguous. Sequencing used PBMCs or T cells enriched from blood (not recorded which). The clonotype was recovered from a young man with acute COVID-19. The CDR3 DNA reads TGTGCCAGCAGCTTAGCGTTTTCTGGCGGAGTGAACAATGAGCAGTTCTTC. The encoded protein is CASSLAFSGGVNNEQFF.